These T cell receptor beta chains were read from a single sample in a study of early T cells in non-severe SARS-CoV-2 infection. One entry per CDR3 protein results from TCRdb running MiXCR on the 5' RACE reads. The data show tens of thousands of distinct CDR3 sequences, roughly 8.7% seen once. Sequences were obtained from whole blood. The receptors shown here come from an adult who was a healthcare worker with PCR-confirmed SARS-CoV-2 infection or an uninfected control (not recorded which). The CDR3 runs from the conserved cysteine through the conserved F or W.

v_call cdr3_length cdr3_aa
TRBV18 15 CASSPRTSGTDTQYF
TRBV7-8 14 CASSDQGIARGYTF
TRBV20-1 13 CSASGGGTYGYTF
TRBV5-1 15 CASSRDRTSGNTIYF
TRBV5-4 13 CASSLQGTYGYTF
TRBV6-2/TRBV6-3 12 CASSYYSQPQHF
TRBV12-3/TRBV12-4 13 CASSWGWGETQYF
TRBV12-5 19 CASGLVPGVVGQRGYEQYF
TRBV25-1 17 CASSTTRGLAAANEQFF
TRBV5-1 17 CASLGGGGAPGTDTQYF
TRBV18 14 CASSPTGDTGELFF
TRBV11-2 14 CASSLGLANYEQYF
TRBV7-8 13 CASSPDRNYGYTF
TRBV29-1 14 CSVRVGGGADTQYF
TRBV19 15 CASSRLAGNSYEQYF
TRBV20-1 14 CSARDFRREDEQYF
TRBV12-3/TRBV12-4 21 CASSTRRSGTGTGGSTDTQYF
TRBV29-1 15 CSGRGQGANTGELFF
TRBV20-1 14 CSASWLASTDTQYF
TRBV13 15 CASSGRRLIRTEAFF
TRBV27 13 CASSFDRGDEQYF
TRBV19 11 CASSFSDTQYF
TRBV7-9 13 CASSVTGRDGAFF
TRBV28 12 CASSHRRYEQYF
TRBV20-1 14 CSAGGRGDETEQYF
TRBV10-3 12 CAISGAGNTIYF
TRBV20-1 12 CILSPGGYGYTF
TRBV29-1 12 CSVLDSSYGYTF
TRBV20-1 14 CSARGYPFYNEQFF
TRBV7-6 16 CASSSQTSGITGELFF
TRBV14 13 CASNTNLRYEQYF
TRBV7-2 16 CASSLLRTGLRNEQFF
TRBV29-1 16 CSVSKTGTRAYNEQFF
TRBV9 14 CASSPGQVPYEQYF
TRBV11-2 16 CASSSLRAGVTGELFF
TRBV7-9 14 CASSLPGLAGIQYF
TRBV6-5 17 CASSYSGLAGGRETQYF
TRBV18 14 CASSPGRSNYGYTF
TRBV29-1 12 CSVDITSGTQFF
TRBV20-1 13 CSVPTRSTNEQYF
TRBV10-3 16 CAISDSPGTGTYEQYF
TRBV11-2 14 CASSFSPQGETQYF
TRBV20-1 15 CSARAHRGYSYEQYF
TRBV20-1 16 CSATGTGDSSYNEQFF
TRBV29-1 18 CSVWIRPAEHSSTDTQYF
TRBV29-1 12 CSVFDGGRVLTF
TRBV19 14 CASSIQQGNHGYTF
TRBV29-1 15 CSVSQTSGSKNEQFF